This T cell receptor beta chain was observed in a study of blood T cells in healthy people across ages. For the study at large: The capture of about one barcoded beta molecule per two T cells was achieved by template switching.

V gave up 0 bases and J gave up 1 base; unmatched junction bases: 7. Germline assignment: CDR1 ENHRY and CDR2 SYGVKD. This CDR3 is 17 amino acids long. Next came a second PCR, run for about 7 to 12 cycles, which used a sample-barcoded 5' primer along with a J-beta primer mix. TCRdb re-derived calls from the 5' RACE reads in MiXCR, one entry per CDR3 protein. This sample has approximately 730,000 distinct CDR3 sequences, with approximately 55% found just once. Study-level points and caveats: Higher diversity and more naive CD4+ cells were features of long-lived donors, compared to aged donors.

Extraction yielded at least 5.5 micrograms of total RNA per sample. As concerns this clonotype: Its target is unknown.

Sequencing was performed on blood. J is TRBJ2-7 and V is TRBV10-3; 9 nucleotides line up with TRBD2. This receptor was identified in an elderly man in good health. CDR3 protein: CAISESTAGGMSYEQYF. The CDR3, as DNA: TGTGCCATCAGTGAGTCGACGGCGGGAGGGATGTCCTACGAGCAGTACTTC.